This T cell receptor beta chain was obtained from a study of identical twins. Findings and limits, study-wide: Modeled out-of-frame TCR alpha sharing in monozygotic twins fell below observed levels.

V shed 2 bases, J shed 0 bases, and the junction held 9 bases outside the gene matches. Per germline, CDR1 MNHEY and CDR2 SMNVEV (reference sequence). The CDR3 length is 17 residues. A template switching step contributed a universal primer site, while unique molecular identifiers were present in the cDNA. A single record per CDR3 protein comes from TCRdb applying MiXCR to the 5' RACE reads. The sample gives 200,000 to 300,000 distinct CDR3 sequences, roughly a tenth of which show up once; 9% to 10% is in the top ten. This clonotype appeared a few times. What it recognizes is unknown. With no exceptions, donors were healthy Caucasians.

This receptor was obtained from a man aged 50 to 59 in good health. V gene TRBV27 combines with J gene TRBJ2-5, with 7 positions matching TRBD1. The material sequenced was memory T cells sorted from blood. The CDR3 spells CASSLEGTVGYQETQYF. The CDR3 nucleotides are TGTGCCAGCAGTTTAGAGGGGACAGTGGGGTACCAAGAGACCCAGTACTTC.